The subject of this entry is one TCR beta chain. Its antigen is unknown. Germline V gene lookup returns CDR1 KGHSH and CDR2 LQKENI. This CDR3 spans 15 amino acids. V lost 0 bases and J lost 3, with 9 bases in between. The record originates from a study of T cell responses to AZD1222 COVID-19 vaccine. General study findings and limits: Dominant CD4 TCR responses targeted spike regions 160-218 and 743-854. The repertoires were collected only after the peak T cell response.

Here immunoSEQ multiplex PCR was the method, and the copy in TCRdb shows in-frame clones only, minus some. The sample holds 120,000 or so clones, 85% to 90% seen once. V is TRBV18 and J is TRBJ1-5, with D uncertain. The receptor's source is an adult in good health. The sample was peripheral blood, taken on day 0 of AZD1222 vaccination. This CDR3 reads CASSPPGRPNQPQHF. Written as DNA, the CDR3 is TGTGCCAGCTCACCACCAGGGCGCCCCAATCAGCCCCAGCATTTT.